These 14 T cell receptor beta chains were sequenced from one sample in a study of molecular identifiers for immune sequencing clone quantification. TCRdb itself ran the PCR reads through MiXCR, one entry per CDR3 protein. This table has approximately 500,000 distinct CDR3 sequences, roughly 23% appearing once. The sequencing sample was made of naive CD8+ T cells from blood, with Jurkat cell RNA spiked in. The sample's subset: FACS-sorted CD8+CD4-CCR7+CD45RA+ naive T cells. Source of these receptors: a human donor in good health. Some libraries in this study had Jurkat cell RNA spiked in.

V usage is TRBV5-1 and J usage is TRBJ2-3, with 12 nucleotides matching TRBD2. CDR1 is SGHRS, CDR2 YFSETQ, per germline. With V trimmed by 0 bases and J by 3 bases, 8 bases remained unmatched. This CDR3 spans 18 amino acids. The DNA for the CDR3 is TGCGCCAGCAGCTTGGTTCTCCTAGCGGGAGGGGTAACAGATACGCAGTATTTT. Its translation is CASSLVLLAGGVTDTQYF.

In the case of this clonotype: One end of the junction varies from germline; a read error may be responsible. This chain uses TRBV27 with TRBJ2-7; D ambiguous. There are 14 residues in the CDR3. Per the germline V gene, CDR1 is MNHEY and CDR2 is SMNVEV (reference sequence). The DNA for the CDR3 is TGTGCCAGCAGTTTAGGGCAAAGCTCCTACGTGCAGTACTTC. Amino acid sequence: CASSLGQSSYVQYF.

Concerning this clonotype itself: A single base separates this from a much larger clone, so it may be a read error. The chain uses TRBV5-1 and TRBJ1-4; D remains ambiguous. The germline V gene has CDR1 SGHRS and CDR2 YFSETQ. The CDR3 length is 14 residues. With 1 base removed from V and 13 bases from J, the gap between germline ends came to 17 bases. In DNA, the CDR3 is TGCGCCAGCAGCTTGAGGCAGGCCGCGTTTGGACTGTTTTTT. Its protein product is CASSLRQAAFGLFF. The full variable domain, with the rest looked up from reference TRBV5-1 and TRBJ1-4, is KAGVTQTPRYLIKTRGQQVTLSCSPISGHRSVSWYQQTPGQGLQFLFEYFSETQRNKGNFPGRFSGRQFSNSRSEMNVSTLELGDSALYLCASSLRQAAFGLFFGSGTQLSVL.

Turning to this clonotype: This CDR3 fails to terminate in the conserved phenylalanine or tryptophan, so it likely reflects a read error. The chain employs TRBV27 and TRBJ1-6; D remains unclear. V lost 0 bases to trimming and J lost 6 bases, with 3 bases between them. Germline CDR1 and CDR2: MNHEY and SMNVEV (reference sequence). This CDR3 comprises 13 residues. The CDR3 here is CASSLSANSPLHL. CDR3 DNA: TGTGCCAGCAGTTTATCAGCTAATTCACCCCTCCACCTT.

This rearrangement joins TRBV7-9 to TRBJ2-2; a possible D gene is TRBD2 (6 bases). The CDR3 length is 17 residues. The V gene lost 6 bases and the J gene lost 5 bases, with 22 bases spanning the gap. Germline loops: CDR1 SEHNR, CDR2 FQNEAQ (reference sequence). As DNA, the CDR3 is TGTGCCAGCAGTCTAGACCCGCCGGGACTCCGGACCGGGGAGCTGTTTTTT. It yields the protein CASSLDPPGLRTGELFF.

This clonotype came up many times. The J gene is TRBJ1-1, the V gene TRBV5-6, with unresolved D. Germline CDR1 SGHDT, CDR2 YYEEEE. V was pared by 1 base and J by 4 bases, with 8 bases between. This CDR3 is built from 13 residues. The CDR3 loop is CASSLRLITEAFF. CDR3 sequence (DNA): TGTGCCAGCAGCTTGCGGTTGATCACTGAAGCTTTCTTT.

This clonotype occurred many times. The chain links TRBV7-9 to TRBJ1-4; D is possibly TRBD1 (6 bases). V shed 0 bases and J shed 4 bases, with 9 bases lying between them. The CDR3 spans 15 residues. Germline CDR1 SEHNR, CDR2 FQNEAQ (reference sequence). The CDR3 nucleotides read TGTGCCAGCAGCTTAGCGCAGGGGAGTAATGAAAAACTGTTTTTT. Protein product: CASSLAQGSNEKLFF. Full variable domain (outside the CDR3, taken from reference TRBV7-9 and TRBJ1-4): DTGVSQNPRHKITKRGQNVTFRCDPISEHNRLYWYRQTLGQGPEFLTYFQNEAQLEKSRLLSDRFSAERPKGSFSTLEIQRTEQGDSAMYLCASSLAQGSNEKLFFGSGTQLSVL.

The chain links TRBV27 to TRBJ2-7; no clear D gene. Trimming took 6 bases from V and 1 from J, leaving 22 bases between them. Germline loops: CDR1 MNHEY, CDR2 SMNVEV (reference sequence). The CDR3 has 17 amino acids. The CDR3 coding sequence is TGTGCCAGCAGCTCCACCGCCGGGCCCACAGAATCCTACGAGCAGTACTTC. Protein product: CASSSTAGPTESYEQYF.

This clonotype appeared a few times. The rearrangement links TRBV20-1 to TRBJ2-7, with a possible D match to TRBD2 (6 bases). Deletions cut 4 bases from V and 4 bases from J, with 20 bases between. Germline values: CDR1 DFQATT, CDR2 SNEGSKA (reference sequence). The CDR3 covers 15 residues. This chain's CDR3 is CSATSGLANKYEQYF. The CDR3 region has the DNA TGCAGTGCTACCTCGGGGCTAGCGAATAAATACGAGCAGTACTTC.

This clonotype has just a few counts. This chain uses TRBV19 with TRBJ2-1; 9 nucleotides align to TRBD1. The CDR3 has 15 residues. Germline V gene sequence: CDR1 LNHDA, CDR2 SQIVND (reference sequence). J was trimmed by 8 bases and V by 4 bases; bases with no gene match: 9. The CDR3 coding sequence is TGTGCCAGTAGTAACGGGACAGGGCTGATGGATGAGCAGTTCTTC. Amino acid sequence: CASSNGTGLMDEQFF.

This clonotype was observed at least ten times. The DNA for the CDR3 is TGTGCCAGCAGCTTGGAGGGGATCTCTGAAGCTTTCTTT. Its protein product is CASSLEGISEAFF. V usage is TRBV5-6 and J usage is TRBJ1-1, with a tentative D call TRBD1 (5 bases). Trimming took off 0 bases at V and 6 bases at J, with 9 bases between the two ends. CDR3 length: 13 amino acids. Germline V gene sequence: CDR1 SGHDT, CDR2 YYEEEE.

As to this clonotype: This may stem from a read error, because a much larger clone lies one nucleotide away. The V gene is TRBV7-9, the J gene TRBJ2-7; 11 bases are a match to TRBD2. V dropped 2 bases and J dropped 5; count of bases not matched to a gene: 11. The CDR3 is 17 residues long. Germline values: CDR1 SEHNR, CDR2 FQNEAQ (reference sequence). The CDR3 reads CASSLNSGRATGNEQYF. The DNA of the CDR3 is TGTGCCAGCAGCTTAAATAGCGGGAGGGCGACGGGGAACGAGCAGTACTTC.

This clonotype was seen ten or more times. The chain combines TRBV7-9 with TRBJ1-1; a weak D match, TRBD1 (6 bases). The V and J ends lost 5 bases and 1 base respectively, with 14 bases between them. The CDR3 totals 15 residues. CDR1 SEHNR and CDR2 FQNEAQ come from the germline V gene (reference sequence). The CDR3 DNA reads as TGTGCCAGCAGCCCCTGGGGGGCCGCGAACACTGAAGCTTTCTTT. Its protein product is CASSPWGAANTEAFF. The full variable domain, with the rest looked up from reference TRBV7-9 and TRBJ1-1, is DTGVSQNPRHKITKRGQNVTFRCDPISEHNRLYWYRQTLGQGPEFLTYFQNEAQLEKSRLLSDRFSAERPKGSFSTLEIQRTEQGDSAMYLCASSPWGAANTEAFFGQGTRLTVV.

This clonotype was counted ten times or more. CDR3 in amino acids: CSVLPSGRRYEQYF. Written as DNA, the CDR3 is TGCAGCGTTCTTCCCAGCGGGAGGAGGTACGAGCAGTACTTC. This sequence joins TRBV29-1 and TRBJ2-7, with 9 nucleotides matching TRBD2. Germline-derived CDR1 and CDR2 are SQVTM and ANQGSEA. V dropped 5 bases and J dropped 4; count of bases not matched to a gene: 9. There are 14 residues in the CDR3.